This record covers a single T cell receptor beta chain. No antigen is known for it. The sample belongs to a study of regulatory T cells in long-lasting Graves disease. Study at large: Persistent Graves' disease denoted over 5 years of antithyroid drugs plus positive TSH receptor antibodies.

Findings and limits, study-wide: TRBV28, TRBJ1-2 and TRBJ2-5 were segments that persistent disease favored. Persistent patients shared more public clonotypes (approximately 2,800) than new patients (approximately 970).

V was cut by 5 bases and J by 4 bases, with 18 bases left in between. Germline CDR1 MNHNS, CDR2 SASEGT. The CDR3 sequence is 16 residues long. Researchers made TCR beta libraries by using iRepertoire HTBI primers and running Arm-PCR on CDR3 regions. TCRdb reanalysed the multiplex PCR reads using MiXCR and keeps one entry per CDR3 protein. The profile covers under 450,000 distinct CDR3 sequences, with around 20% appearing a single time and roughly 28% taken by the ten largest. This sample's time point: persistent/refractory GD, antithyroid drugs over 5 years with positive TRAb. The TCR library used RNA extracted from PBMCs. The authors drew around 9 milliliters of peripheral blood into EDTA tubes.

V is TRBV6-1 and J is TRBJ1-5; tentative D call: TRBD1 (5 bases). The input for sequencing was peripheral blood mononuclear cells (PBMCs), taken when the disease was refractory, from a patient treated with antithyroid drugs. The TCR was taken from a female donor with Graves disease. CDR3 bases: TGTGCCAGCAGTACCTTTGGAGCAGGGAGGAATCAGCCCCAGCATTTT. Translating it yields CASSTFGAGRNQPQHF.